This note documents a single TCR beta chain sequence. Its antigen remains unidentified. This entry comes from a study of cytomegalovirus exposure and HLA in healthy donors. Overall study results and limits: Immune exposure information available was restricted to CMV serostatus. One variant, a missense change in DCLRE1C, was linked in a later analysis to TCR beta V- and J-gene trimming.

The PCR contained 60 Vbeta and 13 Jbeta primers. Assay used: immunoSEQ multiplex PCR; TCRdb lists only in-frame clones, some missing. The data contain some 160,000 clones, more than 65% of them seen just once; the ten biggest clones take up 1% to 1.5%. V lost 1 base, J lost 7 bases, and 10 bases lay in between. Per germline, CDR1 SGHTA and CDR2 FQGNSA. The CDR3 runs to 13 residues. The material sequenced was PBMCs. The source of this sequence is a man aged 45 to 65 in good health and CMV-seropositive. The rearrangement joins TRBV7-2 to TRBJ1-2; no clear D. The CDR3 DNA reads TGTGCCAGCAGCTTAGAACCCGTGAGTGGCTACACCTTC. Its protein is CASSLEPVSGYTF.